This TCR beta chain originates from a study of early T cells in non-severe SARS-CoV-2 infection. Study details: Sequencing of unsorted whole blood was done on bulk RNA, leaving chains unpaired.

The CDR3 runs to 16 residues. Trimming stripped 5 bases from V and 2 bases from J, with 20 bases between. The germline gives CDR1 DFQATT, CDR2 SNEGSKA (reference sequence). Each CDR3 protein is one row after TCRdb ran MiXCR on the 5' RACE reads. The sample carries around 76,000 distinct CDR3 sequences, approximately 14% recorded once. At least ten counts were recorded for this clonotype. The TCR sequence derives from an adult who was a healthcare worker with PCR-confirmed SARS-CoV-2 infection or an uninfected control (not recorded which). This chain uses TRBV20-1 with TRBJ2-3, with D unclear. Sequencing was performed on whole blood, taken at baseline. This chain's CDR3 is CSASGYEGVPTDTQYF. The CDR3 region has the DNA TGCAGTGCTTCTGGCTACGAAGGCGTCCCCACAGATACGCAGTATTTT.